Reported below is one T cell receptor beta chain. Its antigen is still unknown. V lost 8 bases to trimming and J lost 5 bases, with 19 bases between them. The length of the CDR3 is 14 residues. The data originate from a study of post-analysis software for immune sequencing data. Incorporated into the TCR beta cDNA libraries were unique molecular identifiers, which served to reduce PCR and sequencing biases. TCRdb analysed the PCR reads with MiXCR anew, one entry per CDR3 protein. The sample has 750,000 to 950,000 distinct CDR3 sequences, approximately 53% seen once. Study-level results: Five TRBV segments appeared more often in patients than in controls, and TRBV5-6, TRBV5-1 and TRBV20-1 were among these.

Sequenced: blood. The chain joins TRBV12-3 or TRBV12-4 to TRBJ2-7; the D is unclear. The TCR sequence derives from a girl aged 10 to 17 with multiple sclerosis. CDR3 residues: CASARRVIGDEQYF. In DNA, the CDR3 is TGTGCCAGCGCCCGCCGCGTTATTGGGGACGAGCAGTACTTC.